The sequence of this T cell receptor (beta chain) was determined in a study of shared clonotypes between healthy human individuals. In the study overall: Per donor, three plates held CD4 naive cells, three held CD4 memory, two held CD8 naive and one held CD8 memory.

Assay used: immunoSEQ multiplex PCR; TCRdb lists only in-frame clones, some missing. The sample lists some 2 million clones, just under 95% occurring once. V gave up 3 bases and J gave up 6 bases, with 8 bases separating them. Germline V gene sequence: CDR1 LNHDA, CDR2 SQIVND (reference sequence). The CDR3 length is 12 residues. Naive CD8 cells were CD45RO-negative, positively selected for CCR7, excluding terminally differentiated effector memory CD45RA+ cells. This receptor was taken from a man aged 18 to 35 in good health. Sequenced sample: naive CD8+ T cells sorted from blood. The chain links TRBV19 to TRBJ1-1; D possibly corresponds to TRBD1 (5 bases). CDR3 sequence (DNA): TGTGCCAGTAGTATGAAGACAGCTGAAGCTTTCTTT. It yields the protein CASSMKTAEAFF.